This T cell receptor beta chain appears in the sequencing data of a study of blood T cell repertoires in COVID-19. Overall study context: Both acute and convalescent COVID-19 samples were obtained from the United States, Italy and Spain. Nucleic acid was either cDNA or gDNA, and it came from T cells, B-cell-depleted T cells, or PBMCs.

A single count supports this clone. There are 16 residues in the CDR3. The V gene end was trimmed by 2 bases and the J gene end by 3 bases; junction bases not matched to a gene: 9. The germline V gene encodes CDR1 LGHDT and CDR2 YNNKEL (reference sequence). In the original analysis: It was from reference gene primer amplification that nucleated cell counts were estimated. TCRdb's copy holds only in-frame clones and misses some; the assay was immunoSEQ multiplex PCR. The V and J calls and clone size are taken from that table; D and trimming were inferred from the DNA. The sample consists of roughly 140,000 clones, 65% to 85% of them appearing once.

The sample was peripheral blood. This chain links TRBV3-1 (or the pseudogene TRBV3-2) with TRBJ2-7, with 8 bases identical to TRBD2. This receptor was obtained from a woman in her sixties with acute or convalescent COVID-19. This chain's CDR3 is CASSQKRGLADYEQYF. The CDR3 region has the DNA TGTGCCAGCAGCCAAAAGCGGGGGCTAGCGGACTACGAGCAGTACTTC.